This T cell receptor (beta chain) was identified during a study of human T cells and chemical hapten exposure. Time point defined: patch test 1, 2 weeks after DPC sensitization. Sample treatment: therapeutic diphenylcyclopropenone sensitization with weekly scalp DPC. Donors, patients with alopecia ranging from 18 to 70 years old and judged suitable for DPC, provided samples. V gave up 4 bases and J gave up 1 base, with 7 bases separating them. The CDR3 spans 13 residues. Germline V gene data show CDR1 as LGHDT and CDR2 as YNNKEL (reference sequence). From the RACE reads, TCRdb called clonotypes with MiXCR, one entry per CDR3 protein. The repertoire includes some 120,000 distinct CDR3 sequences, around an eighth of them detected once, and roughly 1.3% sits in the top ten.

The chain uses TRBV3-1 and TRBJ2-5; maybe TRBD2 (6 bases). The origin of this receptor is a woman between 50 and 59 years old with alopecia areata. Some clones in this sample may be carry-over from other donors' samples. Sequenced here: whole blood, sampled in connection with sensitization to the hapten diphenylcyclopropenone (DPC). This CDR3 reads CASSRGVQETQYF. DNA for the CDR3: TGTGCCAGCAGCCGCGGGGTCCAAGAGACCCAGTACTTC.